This TCR beta chain was sequenced in a study of OX40 agonist ivuxolimab in advanced cancers. Germline assignment: CDR1 MNHEY and CDR2 SVGAGI. This CDR3 is 15 amino acids long. The V end lost 2 bases, the J end lost 0 bases, and 8 bases lay between the germline ends. Profiling relied on immunoSEQ multiplex PCR, and the TCRdb table lists in-frame clones only, not all of them. The table includes 55,000 to 75,000 clones, approximately 82% detected once. This rearrangement joins TRBV6-5 to TRBJ1-3, with a tentative D call TRBD1 (6 bases). The clonotype comes from an adult with an advanced solid tumor such as melanoma, head and neck, liver or kidney cancer. Source: CD4+ or CD8+ T cells sorted from blood, taken in a trial of the OX40 agonist ivuxolimab. CDR3 nucleotides: TGTGCCAGCAGTTACGACAGGACCTCTGGAAACACCATATATTTT. It is translated as CASSYDRTSGNTIYF.